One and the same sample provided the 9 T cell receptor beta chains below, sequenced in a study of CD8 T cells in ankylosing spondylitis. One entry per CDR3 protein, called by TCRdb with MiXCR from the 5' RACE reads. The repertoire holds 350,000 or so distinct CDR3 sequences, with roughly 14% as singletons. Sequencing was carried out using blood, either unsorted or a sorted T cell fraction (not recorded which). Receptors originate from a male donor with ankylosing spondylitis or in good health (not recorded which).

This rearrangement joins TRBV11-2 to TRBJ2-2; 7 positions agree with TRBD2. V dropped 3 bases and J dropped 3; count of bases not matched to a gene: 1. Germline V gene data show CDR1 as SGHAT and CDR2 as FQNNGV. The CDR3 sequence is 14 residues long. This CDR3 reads CASSFLADTGELFF. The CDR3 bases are TGTGCCAGCAGCTTCCTAGCGGACACCGGGGAGCTGTTTTTT.

DNA of the CDR3: TGCGCCAGCAGCGTTGGACAGGTGAACACTGAAGCTTTCTTT. Translated, it gives CASSVGQVNTEAFF. The rearrangement links TRBV5-1 to TRBJ1-1, with 7 bases fitting TRBD1. V dropped 4 bases and J dropped 0; count of bases not matched to a gene: 3. Germline V gene data show CDR1 as SGHRS and CDR2 as YFSETQ. The CDR3 has 14 amino acids.

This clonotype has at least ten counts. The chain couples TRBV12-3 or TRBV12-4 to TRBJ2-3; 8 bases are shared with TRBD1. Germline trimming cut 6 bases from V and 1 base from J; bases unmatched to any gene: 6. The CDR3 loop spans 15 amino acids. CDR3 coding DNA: TGTGCCAGCAGGGCCCAGGGGGCCGGCACAGATACGCAGTATTTT. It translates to CASRAQGAGTDTQYF.

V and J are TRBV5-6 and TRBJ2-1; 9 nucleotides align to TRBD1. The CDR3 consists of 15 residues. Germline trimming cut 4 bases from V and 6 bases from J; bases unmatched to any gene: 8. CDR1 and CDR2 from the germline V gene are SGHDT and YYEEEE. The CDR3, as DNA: TGTGCCAGCAGCCTAGGGACAGGGCGGTCCAATGAGCAGTTCTTC. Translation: CASSLGTGRSNEQFF.

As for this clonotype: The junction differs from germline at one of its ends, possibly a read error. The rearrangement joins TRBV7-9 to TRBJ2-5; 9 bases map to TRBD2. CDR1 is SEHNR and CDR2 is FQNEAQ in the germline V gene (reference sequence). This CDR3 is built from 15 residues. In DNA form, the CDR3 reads TGTGCCAGCAGGGTAGCGGGGGCCCTCCAAGGGACCCAGTACTTC. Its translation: CASRVAGALQGTQYF. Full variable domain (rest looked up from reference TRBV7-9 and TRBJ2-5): DTGVSQNPRHKITKRGQNVTFRCDPISEHNRLYWYRQTLGQGPEFLTYFQNEAQLEKSRLLSDRFSAERPKGSFSTLEIQRTEQGDSAMYLCASRVAGALQGTQYFGPGTRLLVL.

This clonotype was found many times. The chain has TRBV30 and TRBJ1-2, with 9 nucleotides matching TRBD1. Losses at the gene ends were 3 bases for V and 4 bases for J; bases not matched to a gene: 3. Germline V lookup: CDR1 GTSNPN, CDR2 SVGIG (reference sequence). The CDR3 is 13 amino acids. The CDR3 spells CAWRDRGGYGYTF. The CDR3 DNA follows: TGTGCCTGGAGGGACAGGGGAGGCTATGGCTACACCTTC.

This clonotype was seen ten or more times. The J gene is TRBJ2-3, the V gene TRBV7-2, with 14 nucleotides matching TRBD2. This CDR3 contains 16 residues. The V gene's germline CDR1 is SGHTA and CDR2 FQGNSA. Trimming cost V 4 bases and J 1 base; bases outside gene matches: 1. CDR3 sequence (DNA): TGTGCCAGCAGCTCGGGACTAGCGGGAGGCACAGATACGCAGTATTTT. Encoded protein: CASSSGLAGGTDTQYF.

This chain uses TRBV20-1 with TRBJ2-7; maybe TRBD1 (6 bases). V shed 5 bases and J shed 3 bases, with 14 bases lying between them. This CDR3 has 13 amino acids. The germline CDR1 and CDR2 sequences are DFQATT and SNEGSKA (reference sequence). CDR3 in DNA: TGCAGTGCTGAGAGGGACACCAACTACGAGCAGTACTTC. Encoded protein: CSAERDTNYEQYF.

CDR3 sequence (DNA): TGTGCCAGCAGTTACTCGCCTAGCGGGAGCTACAATGAGCAGTTCTTC. Residues: CASSYSPSGSYNEQFF. The rearrangement uses TRBV6-5 and TRBJ2-1, with 10 bases fitting TRBD2. The CDR3 spans 16 residues. Germline CDR1 MNHEY, CDR2 SVGAGI. The ends lost 0 bases at V and 3 bases at J; junction bases unmatched: 2.